This T cell receptor beta chain was profiled in a study of T cells after posttransplantation cyclophosphamide. Study-wide findings and caveats: TRB clonality was highly associated with recipient CMV seropositivity and reactivation. Tissue-infiltrating T cells from skin or gut overlapped little with blood T cells. Donor CD8+ memory clones often dominated recipient blood repertoires at later times.

This clone appeared many times. The antigen remains undetermined. Germline CDR1 reads SGHTA; CDR2 reads FQGNSA. Trimming cost V 9 bases and J 10 bases, with 22 bases left between them. The CDR3 consists of 14 residues. TCRdb's table, derived via immunoSEQ multiplex PCR, lists solely in-frame clones and lacks some. The data show under 45,000 clones, with none appearing a single time. V and J are TRBV7-2 and TRBJ2-1; D is perhaps TRBD2 (5 bases). This sequence was found in a woman between 50 and 59 years old in good health and a related stem cell transplant donor. The sequenced sample was PBMCs. The CDR3 DNA is TGTGCCAGGGGTCTAGCCCTTTATTTACAAGAGCAGTTCTTC. This translates into CARGLALYLQEQFF.